One TCR beta chain is described in this entry. The antigen it binds to is not known. Per-base quality was not reported, and no clone a single base away is much larger than it. Its CDR3 holds 15 amino acids, cysteine through phenylalanine. The entry retains the CDR3 DNA only, 45 bases that are in frame from base 1. For this chain, trimming is 5 bases at the V end and 5 bases at the J end, and the number of junction bases without a gene match is 11. CDR1 and CDR2 are drawn from the germline V gene (reference sequence): GTSNPN, SVGIG. Synthetic TCR analog templates were spiked into each PCR so that absolute template abundance could be estimated from read counts. TCRbeta CDR3 regions were amplified from genomic DNA with bias-controlled V and J gene primers using the immunoSEQ assay. Sequencing of rearranged TCRbeta segments was done at approximately 20X coverage. The study's own analysis went as follows. Clustering was used to correct sequencing errors, and CDR3s were annotated against IMGT so that V, D and J genes could be assigned. Out-of-frame and stop-codon sequences were excluded, and only productive TCRbeta rearrangements were used in downstream analyses. Clonality was calculated as one minus the Shannon entropy normalized by the log of the number of unique productive sequences. Clones differing between time points or between blood and tumor were identified by Fisher's exact test with Benjamini-Hochberg correction at adjusted p below 0.01. TCRdb provides this immuneACCESS table in a form limited to in-frame rearrangements. Some clones are lacking; in checked studies, under half of them reflect an unresolved V gene, and why the rest are absent is not known. That table gives V, J and clone size, and the DNA gave D and trimming. This sample comprises about 45,000 clones, 88% of them detected only once. The top ten clonotypes cover 3.9% of the sample.

This sample was taken from a study of PD-L1 blockade in urothelial cancer (dated by TCRdb to 2016 to 2017). Background on the whole study: Every patient began therapy around 2014 and was given atezolizumab 1,200 mg intravenously every 3 weeks. About 90% of the 29 patients were identified as males with urothelial cancer of bladder origin, and a prior smoking history was reported by 18 of 29 patients. An ECOG performance status of 0 or 1 was recorded for the patients, and 0 to 3 prior chemotherapy regimens had been received by the patients. Blood samples were analyzed at two time points: 3 weeks after treatment start (second dose) and 6 weeks after treatment start. Blood samples gave a median of about 150,000 T cells and tens of thousands of unique TCRs, with a median clonality of approximately 0.078. The study was an exploratory multi-omic analysis of somatic, immune and clinical correlates of response to PD-L1 blockade with atezolizumab in urothelial cancer. Pretreatment tumor samples, along with matched peripheral blood collected serially before and after atezolizumab treatment, underwent TCR sequencing. Progression-free survival longer than 6 months counted as durable clinical benefit, and TCR features were additionally tested against both progression-free and overall survival. In the same patients, whole exome sequencing and RNA sequencing of pretreatment tumors were performed in addition to TCR sequencing. Durable clinical benefit was achieved by nine patients and was not achieved by 20 patients. Pretreatment blood TCR-seq was available for fewer than 30 patients, at least one posttreatment blood collection was obtained for around 24 patients, and tumor TCR-seq was available for around 24 patients.

Findings and caveats that apply to the study as a whole: A pretreatment peripheral blood TCR clonality below the median was linked to improved progression-free and overall survival. At 3 weeks after the start of treatment, tumor-associated TCR clones in peripheral blood had expanded more in patients with durable benefit (n of about 20, p = 0.022). Because the sample size was small (n ≈ 30) and many exploratory analyses were performed, the results are intended to be hypothesis-generating.

A total of around 30 patients with locally advanced or metastatic urothelial carcinoma, treated at Memorial Sloan Kettering on a trial protocol, made up the cohort. Peripheral blood mononuclear cells were collected from each patient pretreatment and during treatment, giving between 1 and 8 total time points per patient. The Qiagen DNeasy Blood extraction kit was used to purify genomic DNA from total PBMCs and from tumor samples. PBMCs were collected pretreatment and during treatment, and were isolated and stored as previously described. The rearranged chain carries TRBV30 and TRBJ2-5, and 10 junction bases match TRBD1. The sample here was PBMCs, taken around atezolizumab (anti-PD-L1) treatment. This TCR was sampled from a man older than 75 with urothelial cancer. DNA sequence: TGTGCCTGGGACTCGGGACAGGGGTTTCGCGAGACCCAGTACTTC. Its product reads: CAWDSGQGFRETQYF. Joined to the reference TRBV30 and TRBJ2-5 proteins, this CDR3 gives the full variable domain: SQTIHQWPATLVQPVGSPLSLECTVEGTSNPNLYWYRQAAGRGLQLLFYSVGIGQISSEVPQNLSASRPQDRQFILSSKKLLLSDSGFYLCAWDSGQGFRETQYFGPGTRLLVL.